The sequence of this T cell receptor (beta chain) was determined in a study of T cells in Graves' hyperthyroidism and ophthalmopathy. Researchers amplified the TCR beta CDR3 regions from RNA transcripts. A set of HTBI primers served as the primers for a first-round RT-PCR of the TCR CDR3. TCRdb re-analysed the multiplex PCR reads in MiXCR, keeping a single row per CDR3 protein. The sample records about 550,000 distinct CDR3 sequences, less than 25% being singletons. The CDR3 spans 13 residues. The germline V gene encodes CDR1 MNHEY and CDR2 SMNVEV (reference sequence). Trimming removed 6 bases from V and 4 bases from J, with 13 bases in between.

The sequencing sample was made of blood. The clonotype was recovered from a man aged 18-30 years with Graves' hyperthyroidism. V gene TRBV27 combines with J gene TRBJ2-7; D is ambiguous. The CDR3 loop reads CASRGAYDYEQYF. CDR3 in DNA: TGTGCCAGCAGAGGCGCGTACGATTACGAGCAGTACTTC.